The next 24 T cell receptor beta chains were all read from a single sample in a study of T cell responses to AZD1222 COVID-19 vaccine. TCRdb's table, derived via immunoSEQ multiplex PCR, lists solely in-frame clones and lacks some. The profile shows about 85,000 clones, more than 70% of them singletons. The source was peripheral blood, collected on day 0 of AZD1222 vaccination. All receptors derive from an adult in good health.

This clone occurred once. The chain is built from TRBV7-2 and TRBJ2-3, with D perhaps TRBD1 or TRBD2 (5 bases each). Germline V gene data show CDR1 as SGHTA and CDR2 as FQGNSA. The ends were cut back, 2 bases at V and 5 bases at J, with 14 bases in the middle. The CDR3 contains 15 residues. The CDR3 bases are TGTGCCAGCAGCTTAACGGGGCCCCGAGGAGATACGCAGTATTTT. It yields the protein CASSLTGPRGDTQYF.

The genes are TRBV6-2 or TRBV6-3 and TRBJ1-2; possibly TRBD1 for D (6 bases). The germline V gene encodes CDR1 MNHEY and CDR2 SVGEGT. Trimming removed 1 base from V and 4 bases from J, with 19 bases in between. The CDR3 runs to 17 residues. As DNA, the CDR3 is TGTGCCAGCAGTTACTACCTGGTGTCGGGGGCGGCCTATGGCTACACCTTC. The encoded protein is CASSYYLVSGAAYGYTF.

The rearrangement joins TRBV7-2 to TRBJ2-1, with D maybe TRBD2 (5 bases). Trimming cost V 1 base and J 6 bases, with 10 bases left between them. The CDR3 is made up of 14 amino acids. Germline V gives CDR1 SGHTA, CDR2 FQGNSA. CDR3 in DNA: TGTGCCAGCAGCTTAGAACTAGTGGTCAATGAGCAGTTCTTC. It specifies CASSLELVVNEQFF.

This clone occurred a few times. CDR3 residues: CASSSREGNSPLHF. CDR3 nucleotides: TGTGCCAGCAGTTCTAGGGAGGGTAATTCACCCCTCCACTTT. The chain couples TRBV7-8 to TRBJ1-6; no clear D gene. The CDR3 length is 14 residues. The V and J ends lost 6 bases and 6 bases respectively, with 12 bases between them. The germline gives CDR1 SGHVS, CDR2 FQNEAQ. Full variable domain (remainder filled in from reference TRBV7-8 and TRBJ1-6): GAGVSQSPRYKVAKRGQDVALRCDPISGHVSLFWYQQALGQGPEFLTYFQNEAQLDKSGLPSDRFFAERPEGSVSTLKIQRTQQEDSAVYLCASSSREGNSPLHFGNGTRLTVT.

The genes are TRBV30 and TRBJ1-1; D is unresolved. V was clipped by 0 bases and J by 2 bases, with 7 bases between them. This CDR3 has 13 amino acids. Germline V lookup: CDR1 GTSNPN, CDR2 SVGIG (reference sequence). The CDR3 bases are TGTGCCTGGAGTGTCGGCTCTAACACTGAAGCTTTCTTT. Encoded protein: CAWSVGSNTEAFF.

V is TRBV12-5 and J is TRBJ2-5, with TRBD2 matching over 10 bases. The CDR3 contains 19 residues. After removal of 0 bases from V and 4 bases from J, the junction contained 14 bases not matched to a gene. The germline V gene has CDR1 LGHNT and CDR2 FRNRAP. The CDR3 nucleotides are TGTGCTAGTGGTTTGGTAATTGGGTGGAGCGGGGGGGCCGCAGAGACCCAGTACTTC. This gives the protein CASGLVIGWSGGAAETQYF.

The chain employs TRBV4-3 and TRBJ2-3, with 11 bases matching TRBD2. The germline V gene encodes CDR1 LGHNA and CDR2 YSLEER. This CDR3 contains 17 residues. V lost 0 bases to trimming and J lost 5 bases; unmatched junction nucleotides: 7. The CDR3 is CASSQDLAGGYIDTQYF. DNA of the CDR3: TGCGCCAGCAGCCAAGACCTAGCGGGGGGCTATATAGATACGCAGTATTTT.

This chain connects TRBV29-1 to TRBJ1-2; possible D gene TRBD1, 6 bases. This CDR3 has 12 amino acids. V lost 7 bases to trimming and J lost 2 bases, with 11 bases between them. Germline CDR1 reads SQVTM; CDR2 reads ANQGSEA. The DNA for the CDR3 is TGCAGCGCCGGACAGTCAAACTATGGCTACACCTTC. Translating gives CSAGQSNYGYTF.

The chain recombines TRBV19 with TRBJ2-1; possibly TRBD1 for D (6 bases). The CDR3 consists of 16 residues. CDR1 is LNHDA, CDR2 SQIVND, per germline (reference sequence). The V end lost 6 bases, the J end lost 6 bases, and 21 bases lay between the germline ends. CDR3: CASSRPQGGRRNEQFF. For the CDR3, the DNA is TGTGCCAGTAGCCGACCCCAAGGGGGTAGGCGCAATGAGCAGTTCTTC.

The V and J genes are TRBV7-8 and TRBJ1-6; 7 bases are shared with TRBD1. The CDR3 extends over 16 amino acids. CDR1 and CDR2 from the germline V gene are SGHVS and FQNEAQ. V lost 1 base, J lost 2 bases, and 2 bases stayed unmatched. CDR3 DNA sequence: TGTGCCAGCAGCTTAGAAGGGGGCACCTATAATTCACCCCTCCACTTT. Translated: CASSLEGGTYNSPLHF.

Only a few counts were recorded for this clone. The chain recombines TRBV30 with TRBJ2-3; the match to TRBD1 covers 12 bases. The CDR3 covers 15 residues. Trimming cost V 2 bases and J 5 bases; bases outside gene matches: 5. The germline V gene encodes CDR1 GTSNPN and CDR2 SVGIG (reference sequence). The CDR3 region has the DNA TGTGCCTGGAGTCCCCGGGACAGGGGGCGAGATACGCAGTATTTT. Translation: CAWSPRDRGRDTQYF.

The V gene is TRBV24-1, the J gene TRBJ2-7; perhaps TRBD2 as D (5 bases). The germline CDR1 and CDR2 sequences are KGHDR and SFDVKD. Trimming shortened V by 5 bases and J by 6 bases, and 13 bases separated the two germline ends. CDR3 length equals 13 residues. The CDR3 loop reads CATSAVDGIEQYF. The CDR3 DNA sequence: TGTGCCACCAGTGCGGTGGACGGGATCGAGCAGTACTTC.

CDR3 loop: CASSDSDGCSGNTIYF. The CDR3 DNA follows: TGTGCCAGCAGTGACTCCGATGGGTGCTCTGGAAACACCATATATTTT. V is TRBV6-4 and J is TRBJ1-3, with no clear D. The CDR3 extends over 16 amino acids. Germline-derived CDR1 and CDR2 are MRHNA and SNTAGT. The V end lost 0 bases, the J end lost 0 bases, and 9 bases lay between the germline ends.

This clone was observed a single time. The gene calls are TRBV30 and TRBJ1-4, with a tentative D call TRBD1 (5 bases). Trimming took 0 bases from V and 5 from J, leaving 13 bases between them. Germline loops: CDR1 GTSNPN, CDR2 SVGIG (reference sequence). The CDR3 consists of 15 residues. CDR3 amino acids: CAWSVRQRLNEKLFF. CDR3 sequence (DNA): TGTGCCTGGAGTGTACGACAGCGGTTAAATGAAAAACTGTTTTTT.

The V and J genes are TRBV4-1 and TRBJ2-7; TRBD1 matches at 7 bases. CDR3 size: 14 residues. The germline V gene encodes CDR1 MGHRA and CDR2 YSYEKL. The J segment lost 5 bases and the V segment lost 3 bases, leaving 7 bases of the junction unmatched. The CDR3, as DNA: TGCGCCAGCAGCCACAAACAGGGGTTCGACGAGCAGTACTTC. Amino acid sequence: CASSHKQGFDEQYF.

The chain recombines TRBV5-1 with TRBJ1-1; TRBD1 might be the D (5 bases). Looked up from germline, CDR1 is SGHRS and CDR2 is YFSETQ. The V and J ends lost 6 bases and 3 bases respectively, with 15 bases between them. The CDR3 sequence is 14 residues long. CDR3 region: CASNSARGDTEAFF. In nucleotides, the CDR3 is TGCGCCAGCAATTCAGCACGGGGGGACACTGAAGCTTTCTTT. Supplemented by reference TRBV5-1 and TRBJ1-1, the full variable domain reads KAGVTQTPRYLIKTRGQQVTLSCSPISGHRSVSWYQQTPGQGLQFLFEYFSETQRNKGNFPGRFSGRQFSNSRSEMNVSTLELGDSALYLCASNSARGDTEAFFGQGTRLTVV.

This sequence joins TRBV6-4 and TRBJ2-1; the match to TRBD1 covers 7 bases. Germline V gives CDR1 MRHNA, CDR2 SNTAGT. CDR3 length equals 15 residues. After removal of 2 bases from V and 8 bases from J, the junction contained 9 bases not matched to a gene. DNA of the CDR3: TGTGCCAGCAGTGACAGGGGGCGCGTTATCTATGAGCAGTTCTTC. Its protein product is CASSDRGRVIYEQFF.

The CDR3 bases are TGTGCCAGCGGATCCTGGGAAGTGAACACTGAAGCTTTCTTT. Its protein is CASGSWEVNTEAFF. The chain joins TRBV6-5 to TRBJ1-1; D unclear. Germline V gene data show CDR1 as MNHEY and CDR2 as SVGAGI. Trimming removed 8 bases from V and 0 bases from J, with 13 bases in between. CDR3 length: 14 residues.

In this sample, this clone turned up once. CDR3 sequence (DNA): TGTGCCAGCACCGACAGGGCCCGGGGCTACACCTTC. Translating gives CASTDRARGYTF. The chain joins TRBV6-5 to TRBJ1-2; 7 nucleotides match TRBD1. The J segment lost 8 bases and the V segment lost 7 bases, leaving 7 bases of the junction unmatched. The CDR3 runs to 12 residues. Per germline, CDR1 MNHEY and CDR2 SVGAGI.

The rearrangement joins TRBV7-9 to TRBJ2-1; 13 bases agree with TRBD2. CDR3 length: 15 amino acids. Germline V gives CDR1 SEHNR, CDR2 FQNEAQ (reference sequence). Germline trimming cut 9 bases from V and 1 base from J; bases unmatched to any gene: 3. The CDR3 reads CASTLAGGSYNEQFF. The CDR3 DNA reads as TGTGCCAGTACACTAGCGGGAGGGTCCTACAATGAGCAGTTCTTC. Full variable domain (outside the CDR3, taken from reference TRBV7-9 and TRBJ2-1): DTGVSQNPRHKITKRGQNVTFRCDPISEHNRLYWYRQTLGQGPEFLTYFQNEAQLEKSRLLSDRFSAERPKGSFSTLEIQRTEQGDSAMYLCASTLAGGSYNEQFFGPGTRLTVL.

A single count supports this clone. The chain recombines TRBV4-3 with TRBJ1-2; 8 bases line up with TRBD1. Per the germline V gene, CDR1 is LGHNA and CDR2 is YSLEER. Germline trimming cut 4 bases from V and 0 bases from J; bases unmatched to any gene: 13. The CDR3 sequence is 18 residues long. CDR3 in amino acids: CASSRHYRDRSSNYGYTF. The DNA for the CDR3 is TGCGCCAGCAGCCGCCATTACCGGGACAGGTCGTCTAACTATGGCTACACCTTC.

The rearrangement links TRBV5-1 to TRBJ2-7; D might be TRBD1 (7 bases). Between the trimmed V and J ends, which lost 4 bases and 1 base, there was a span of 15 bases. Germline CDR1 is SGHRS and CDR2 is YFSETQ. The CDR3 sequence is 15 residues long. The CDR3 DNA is TGCGCCAGCAGCGTTACCGCGGGACAGTCCTACGAGCAGTACTTC. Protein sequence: CASSVTAGQSYEQYF.

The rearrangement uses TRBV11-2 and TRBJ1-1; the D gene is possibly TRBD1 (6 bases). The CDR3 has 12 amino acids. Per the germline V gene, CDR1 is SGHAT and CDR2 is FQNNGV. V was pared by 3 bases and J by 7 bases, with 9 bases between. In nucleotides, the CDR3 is TGTGCCAGCAGCTTGCGACAGGTTGAAGCTTTCTTT. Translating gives CASSLRQVEAFF.

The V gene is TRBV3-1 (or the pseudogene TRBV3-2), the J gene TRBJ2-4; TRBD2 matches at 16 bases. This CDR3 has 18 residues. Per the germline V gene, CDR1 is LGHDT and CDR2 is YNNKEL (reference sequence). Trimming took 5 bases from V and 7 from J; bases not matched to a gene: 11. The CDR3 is CASSEPGLAGGTRNIQYF. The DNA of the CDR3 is TGTGCCAGCAGCGAACCGGGACTAGCGGGAGGGACTCGGAACATTCAGTACTTC.